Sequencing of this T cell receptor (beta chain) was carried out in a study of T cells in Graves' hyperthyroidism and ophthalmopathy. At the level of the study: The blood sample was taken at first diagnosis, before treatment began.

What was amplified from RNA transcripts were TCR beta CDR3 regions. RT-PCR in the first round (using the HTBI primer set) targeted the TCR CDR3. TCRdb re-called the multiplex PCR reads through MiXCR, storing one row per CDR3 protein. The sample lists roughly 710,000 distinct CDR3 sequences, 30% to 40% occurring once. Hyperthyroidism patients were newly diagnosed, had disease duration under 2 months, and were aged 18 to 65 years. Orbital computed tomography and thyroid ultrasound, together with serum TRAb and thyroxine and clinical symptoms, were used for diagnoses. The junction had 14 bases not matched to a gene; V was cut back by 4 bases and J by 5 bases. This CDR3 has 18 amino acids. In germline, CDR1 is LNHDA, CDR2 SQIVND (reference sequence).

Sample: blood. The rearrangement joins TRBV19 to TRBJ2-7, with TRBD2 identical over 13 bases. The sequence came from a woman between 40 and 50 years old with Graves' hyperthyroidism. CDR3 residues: CASSTPTWTSGSPHEQYF. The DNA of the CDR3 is TGTGCCAGTAGTACCCCGACCTGGACTAGCGGGAGTCCGCACGAGCAGTACTTC.